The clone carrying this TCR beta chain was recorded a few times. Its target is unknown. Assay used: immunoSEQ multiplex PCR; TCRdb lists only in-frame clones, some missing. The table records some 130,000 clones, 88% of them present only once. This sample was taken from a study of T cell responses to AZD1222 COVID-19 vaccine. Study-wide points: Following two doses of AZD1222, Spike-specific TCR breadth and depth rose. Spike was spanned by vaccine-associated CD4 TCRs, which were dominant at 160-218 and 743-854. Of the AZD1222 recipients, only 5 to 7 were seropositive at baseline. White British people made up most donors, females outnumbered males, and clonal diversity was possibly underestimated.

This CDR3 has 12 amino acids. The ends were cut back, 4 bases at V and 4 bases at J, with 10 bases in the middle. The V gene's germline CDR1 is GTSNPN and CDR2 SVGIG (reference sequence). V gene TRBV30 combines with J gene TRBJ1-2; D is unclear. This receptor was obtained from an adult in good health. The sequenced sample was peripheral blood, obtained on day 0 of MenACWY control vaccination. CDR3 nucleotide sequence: TGTGCCTGGACACCAAGCCCCTATGGCTACACCTTC. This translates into CAWTPSPYGYTF.